This TCR beta chain was identified in a study of technical replicates of blood from a handful of donors. Deletions cut 7 bases from V and 0 bases from J, with 10 bases between. This CDR3 spans 14 amino acids. Germline V gives CDR1 MNHEY, CDR2 SVGAGI. Libraries were prepared by immunoSEQ multiplex PCR; TCRdb keeps only in-frame clonotypes and omits some of them. The sample holds about 76,000 clones, approximately 94% seen once. The chain recombines TRBV6-5 with TRBJ1-5; maybe TRBD1 (5 bases). Sequenced sample: T cells isolated from PBMCs. The clonotype comes from a human donor in good health. CDR3 loop: CASKGLNSNQPQHF. The CDR3 DNA sequence: TGTGCCAGCAAGGGACTCAATAGCAATCAGCCCCAGCATTTT.